Listed here is a single T cell receptor (beta chain). V lost 10 bases and J 4 bases, leaving 13 bases between the germline ends. The CDR3 consists of 13 residues. Germline loops: CDR1 SNHLY, CDR2 FYNNEI. Only in-frame clones appear in the TCRdb table, and some are missing; sequencing was by immunoSEQ multiplex PCR. In the table there are around 100,000 clones, about 90% of which are singletons. This sample stems from a study of T cell changes during pregnancy in multiple sclerosis. The clonotype originates from a female donor with multiple sclerosis, enrolled in a pregnancy study. The specimen comprised peripheral blood, sampled after pregnancy. The V gene is TRBV2, the J gene TRBJ1-4; D gene uncertain. The CDR3, as DNA: TGTGCCACTCTAGGACTGAATAATGAAAAACTGTTTTTT. Protein product: CATLGLNNEKLFF. The variable domain in full, with the rest retrieved from reference TRBV2 and TRBJ1-4, is EPEVTQTPSHQVTQMGQEVILRCVPISNHLYFYWYRQILGQKVEFLVSFYNNEISEKSEIFDDQFSVERPDGSNFTLKIRSTKLEDSAMYFCATLGLNNEKLFFGSGTQLSVL.